This T cell receptor beta chain came from a study of blood T cell repertoires in COVID-19. Assay used: immunoSEQ multiplex PCR; TCRdb lists only in-frame clones, some missing. The sample has about 180,000 clones, 88% seen once. The V gene's germline CDR1 is LNHNV and CDR2 YYDKDF (reference sequence). V lost 2 bases to trimming and J lost 5 bases, with 17 bases between them. This CDR3 comprises 16 residues. Which cohort a participant joined came from the clinical history participants gave. Input material: PBMCs or T cells enriched from blood (not recorded which). This sequence was found in a woman aged 18-29 years who had recovered from COVID-19. The chain is built from TRBV15 and TRBJ2-3, with a tentative D call TRBD2 (6 bases). CDR3 DNA: TGTGCCACCAGCAGACAGCCGGGCGGGGCTGGAGATACGCAGTATTTT. Protein sequence: CATSRQPGGAGDTQYF.